These T cell receptor beta chains were read from a single sample in a study of blood T cell repertoires in COVID-19. Assay used: immunoSEQ multiplex PCR; TCRdb lists only in-frame clones, some missing. The sample holds nearly 250,000 clones; around 88% are singletons and the top ten take about 6%. The specimen sequenced was peripheral blood. Every receptor here comes from a woman older than 75 with COVID-19, enrolled during active disease. Both conserved end residues are part of each CDR3. Fields, in order: D gene, V gene, clone size, J gene, CDR3 DNA, CDR3 protein. The D gene is left open where the match is weak. A row's size may be missing; if present it is once, few, many or a size class.

>NA|TRBV19|NA|TRBJ1-6
TGTGCCAGTAAGGGGCAATGGGGTTCACCCCTCCACTTT
CASKGQWGSPLHF
>NA|TRBV28|NA|TRBJ1-1
TGTGCCAGCAGTTTTTCAGGGCCTTACACTGAAGCTTTCTTT
CASSFSGPYTEAFF
>NA|TRBV5-1|NA|TRBJ1-6
TGCGCCAGCAGCAGAGAGGGAAGGCATGATTCACCCCTCCACTTT
CASSREGRHDSPLHF
>NA|TRBV10-3|NA|TRBJ1-1
TGTGCCATCAGTGAGGGACAGCCAAACACTGAAGCTTTCTTT
CAISEGQPNTEAFF
>TRBD1|TRBV7-9|NA|TRBJ1-1
TGTGCCAGCAGCTTAGAAGGACAGGGGTTCGACACTGAAGCTTTCTTT
CASSLEGQGFDTEAFF
>NA|TRBV28|NA|TRBJ1-5
TGTGCCAGCATTGCACGGCGGGTTGAGGCCCAGCATTTT
CASIARRVEAQHF
>NA|TRBV6-5|NA|TRBJ2-2
TGTGCCAGCAGTTACTCCCTTACCGGGGAGCTGTTTTTT
CASSYSLTGELFF
>TRBD2|TRBV3-1/TRBV3-2|NA|TRBJ2-1
TGTGCCAGCAGCCAAGCGGGGGGGCCAAATGAGCAGTTCTTC
CASSQAGGPNEQFF
>TRBD1|TRBV5-1|NA|TRBJ2-5
TGCGCCAGCAGCGTGGACAGGGGGCGCGGAGAGACCCAGTACTTC
CASSVDRGRGETQYF
>NA|TRBV6-6|NA|TRBJ1-1
TGTGCCAGCAGTTACTCGAAGGGGGTCGTTGCTGAAGCTTTCTTT
CASSYSKGVVAEAFF
>TRBD1|TRBV11-3|NA|TRBJ2-7
TGTGCCAGCAGCCAGACAGGGACAGGGAGGAGCGAGCAGTACTTC
CASSQTGTGRSEQYF
>TRBD1|TRBV25-1|NA|TRBJ2-5
TGTGCCAGCAGTGCGGACAGGGACCAAGAGACCCAGTACTTC
CASSADRDQETQYF
>TRBD1|TRBV19|NA|TRBJ1-5
TGTGCCAGTAGACGGGACAGGGAGAACAATCAGCCCCAGCATTTT
CASRRDRENNQPQHF
>TRBD2|TRBV28|NA|TRBJ2-3
TGTGCCAGCAGTCGGGAGGGGTTTACGCAGTATTTT
CASSREGFTQYF
>NA|TRBV10-3|NA|TRBJ1-2
TGTGCCATCAGTGAGGTGGGGGGAATGGGCGGCTACACCTTC
CAISEVGGMGGYTF
>NA|TRBV18|NA|TRBJ2-5
TGTGCCAGCTCACCACCGAACAGACAAGAGACCCAGTACTTC
CASSPPNRQETQYF
>NA|TRBV28|NA|TRBJ2-1
TGTGCCAGCAGTTACTCGATCTATGAGCAGTTCTTC
CASSYSIYEQFF
>NA|TRBV6-5|NA|TRBJ1-1
TGTGCCAGCAGCCAGGCGCGGGGTTACCTCACTGAAGCTTTCTTT
CASSQARGYLTEAFF
>NA|TRBV7-2|NA|TRBJ1-6
TGTGCCAGCAGCTTAGAGGCAGGGGATTTCTATAATTCACCCCTCCACTTT
CASSLEAGDFYNSPLHF
>TRBD2|TRBV6-5|NA|TRBJ2-3
TGTGCCAGCAAGCGGGGGAGCACAGATACGCAGTATTTT
CASKRGSTDTQYF
>NA|TRBV5-1|NA|TRBJ2-3
TGCGCCAGCAGCTTGCCAGGGGCTAGCACAGATACGCAGTATTTT
CASSLPGASTDTQYF
>TRBD2|TRBV7-2|NA|TRBJ2-2
TGTGCCAGCAGCGAGAATAGCGGGGGCCTTAGGGGCGGGGAGCTGTTTTTT
CASSENSGGLRGGELFF
>NA|TRBV5-1|once|TRBJ2-2
TGCGCCAGCAGCACCAGGACAGTAAACACCGGGGAGCTGTTTTTT
CASSTRTVNTGELFF
>TRBD2|TRBV7-6|NA|TRBJ2-1
TGTGCCAGCAGCCCCGGGACTAGCGGGATTAGTGAGCAGTTCTTC
CASSPGTSGISEQFF
>TRBD1|TRBV5-6|NA|TRBJ1-5
TGTGCCAGCACCACGACGGGGCAGGGGGACAATCAGCCCCAGCATTTT
CASTTTGQGDNQPQHF
>NA|TRBV19|NA|TRBJ1-2
TGTGCCAGTTATCAGGGGAGCTATGGCTACACCTTC
CASYQGSYGYTF
>NA|TRBV6-2/TRBV6-3|NA|TRBJ2-1
TGTGCCAGCAGTTATAACTGGAATGAGCAGTTCTTC
CASSYNWNEQFF
>TRBD1|TRBV19|NA|TRBJ1-3
TGTGCCAGTAGTCTCGGGACAGGTGACTCTGGAAACACCATATATTTT
CASSLGTGDSGNTIYF
>NA|TRBV30|NA|TRBJ1-1
TGTGCCTGGAGTGGTCCCTGGGGGGACTACACTGAAGCTTTCTTT
CAWSGPWGDYTEAFF
>NA|TRBV4-1|NA|TRBJ1-1
TGCGCCAGCAGCCTGACGCAGGTAAGGACAACTGAAGCTTTCTTT
CASSLTQVRTTEAFF
>TRBD2|TRBV7-2|NA|TRBJ2-5
TGTGCCAGCAGCTTTCAACTAGCGGGGTCAGAGACCCAGTACTTC
CASSFQLAGSETQYF
>TRBD1|TRBV30|NA|TRBJ1-5
TGTGCCTGGAGTACTGGGACAGGGGGTGTCCAGCCCCAGCATTTT
CAWSTGTGGVQPQHF
>NA|TRBV6-6|NA|TRBJ2-5
TGTGCCAGCAGTTACTCGACAGCCCAAGAGACCCAGTACTTC
CASSYSTAQETQYF
>NA|TRBV6-5|NA|TRBJ2-7
TGTGCCAGCAGCCCCCGGTCTTCCTACGAGCAGTACTTC
CASSPRSSYEQYF
>NA|TRBV5-4|NA|TRBJ1-6
TGTGCCAGCAGCCTAAAACAGGGAGCTAATTCACCCCTCCACTTT
CASSLKQGANSPLHF
>NA|TRBV6-2/TRBV6-3|few|TRBJ1-5
TGTGCCAGCAGTTGGACGGGACAGCCCCAGCATTTT
CASSWTGQPQHF
>NA|TRBV6-5|NA|TRBJ2-3
TGTGCCAGCAGTAGGACTGGGGCAGATACGCAGTATTTT
CASSRTGADTQYF
>NA|TRBV24-1|NA|TRBJ2-5
TGTGCCACCAGTGAGGGGGCGCAAGAGACCCAGTACTTC
CATSEGAQETQYF
>NA|TRBV18|NA|TRBJ2-1
TGTGCCAGCTCACCAAGGGAGGGGGCCTACAATGAGCAGTTCTTC
CASSPREGAYNEQFF
>NA|TRBV5-6|NA|TRBJ1-1
TGTGCCAGCAGCTTGGCCTCTGTGGGGCGCGGGAAAACTGAAGCTTTCTTT
CASSLASVGRGKTEAFF
>NA|TRBV7-6|NA|TRBJ2-3
TGTGCCAGCAGCTTAGGCGGGACTTCTTTCGGCACAGATACGCAGTATTTT
CASSLGGTSFGTDTQYF
>NA|TRBV10-3|NA|TRBJ1-2
TGTGCCATCAGTGAGGTGGAGGTGGGCGGCTACACCTTC
CAISEVEVGGYTF
>NA|TRBV5-6|NA|TRBJ2-1
TGTGCCAGCAGCTTGGGGCAGGGATCCTACAATGAGCAGTTCTTC
CASSLGQGSYNEQFF
>NA|TRBV7-2|NA|TRBJ1-2
TGTGCCAGCAGCTTAGATTCTCTAAACTATGGCTACACCTTC
CASSLDSLNYGYTF
>NA|TRBV5-6|NA|TRBJ2-7
TGTGCCAGCTTGGGACTCTACGAGCAGTACTTC
CASLGLYEQYF